The 5 T cell receptor beta chains presented below share a single source sample, sequenced in a study of blood T cell repertoires in COVID-19. TCRdb's copy holds only in-frame clones and misses some; the assay was immunoSEQ multiplex PCR. The sample has 210,000 or so clones, 75% to 90% seen once. The source material was peripheral blood. The receptors stem from a human donor in a cohort sampled during active COVID-19.

The V call is TRBV19, the J call TRBJ1-1; D call uncertain. Trimming removed 3 bases at V and 0 bases at J, with 5 bases between. Germline CDR1 is LNHDA and CDR2 is SQIVND (reference sequence). The CDR3 totals 13 residues. Here the CDR3 DNA reads TGTGCCAGTAGTATCCCCTTGAACACTGAAGCTTTCTTT. Amino acids: CASSIPLNTEAFF.

The genes are TRBV7-2 and TRBJ2-3, with 7 bases identical to TRBD2. The CDR3 is 14 residues long. Germline CDR1 and CDR2: SGHTA and FQGNSA. J was trimmed by 6 bases and V by 5 bases; bases with no gene match: 8. CDR3 in amino acids: CASSLGRAQDTQYF. The CDR3 bases are TGTGCCAGCAGCCTAGGGAGGGCCCAGGATACGCAGTATTTT.

A single count supports this clone. The rearrangement links TRBV29-1 to TRBJ2-5, with 8 nucleotides matching TRBD1. V shed 6 bases and J 3 bases; nucleotides not matched to a gene: 6. This CDR3 comprises 13 residues. Germline values: CDR1 SQVTM, CDR2 ANQGSEA. The CDR3 here is CSVRQGRKETQYF. CDR3 sequence (DNA): TGCAGCGTCAGACAGGGGAGGAAAGAGACCCAGTACTTC.

This clone has a count of ten or more. The chain has TRBV6-5 and TRBJ2-7; D not certain. V was pared by 8 bases and J by 3 bases, with 8 bases between. The CDR3 spans 11 residues. Germline lookup yields CDR1 MNHEY and CDR2 SVGAGI. CDR3 residues: CASVYVYEQYF. For the CDR3, the DNA is TGTGCCAGCGTTTATGTCTACGAGCAGTACTTC.

This clone was recorded once. The rearrangement joins TRBV18 to TRBJ2-7; possibly TRBD1 for D (5 bases). Germline V CDR1 and CDR2: KGHSH, LQKENI. Trimming removed 3 bases at V and 5 bases at J, with 11 bases between. The CDR3 runs to 13 residues. The CDR3 reads CASSPDSAHEQYF. CDR3 DNA: TGTGCCAGCTCACCCGACAGTGCCCACGAGCAGTACTTC.